This T cell receptor (beta chain) appears in the sequencing data of a study of cytomegalovirus exposure and HLA in healthy donors. The PCR made use of 60 Vbeta and 13 Jbeta primers. Only in-frame clones appear in the TCRdb table, and some are missing; sequencing was by immunoSEQ multiplex PCR. Among more than 80,000 clones listed, approximately 72% were seen once. This CDR3 contains 17 residues. The germline V gene encodes CDR1 SEHNR and CDR2 FQNEAQ (reference sequence). V lost 0 bases, J lost 3 bases, and 11 bases stayed unmatched. The J gene is TRBJ2-7, the V gene TRBV7-9; 7 nucleotides align to TRBD2. Sequenced: PBMCs. This clonotype was obtained from a woman in her thirties or forties in good health and CMV-seropositive. CDR3 nucleotides: TGTGCCAGCAGCTTAGCGCTTGAAACTAGCGCCCACTACGAGCAGTACTTC. It is translated as CASSLALETSAHYEQYF.